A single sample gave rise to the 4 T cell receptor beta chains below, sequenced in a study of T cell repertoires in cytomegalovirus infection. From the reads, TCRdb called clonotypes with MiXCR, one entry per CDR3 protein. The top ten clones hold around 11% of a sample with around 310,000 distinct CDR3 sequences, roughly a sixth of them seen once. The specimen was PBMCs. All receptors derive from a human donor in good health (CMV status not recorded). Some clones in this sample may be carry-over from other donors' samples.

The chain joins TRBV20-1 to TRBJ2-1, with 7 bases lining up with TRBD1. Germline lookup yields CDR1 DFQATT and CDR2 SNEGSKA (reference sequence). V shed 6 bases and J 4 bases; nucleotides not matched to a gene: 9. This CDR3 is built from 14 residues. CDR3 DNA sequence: TGCAGTGCCACCGGGACAGCTAAATACAATGAGCAGTTCTTC. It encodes CSATGTAKYNEQFF.

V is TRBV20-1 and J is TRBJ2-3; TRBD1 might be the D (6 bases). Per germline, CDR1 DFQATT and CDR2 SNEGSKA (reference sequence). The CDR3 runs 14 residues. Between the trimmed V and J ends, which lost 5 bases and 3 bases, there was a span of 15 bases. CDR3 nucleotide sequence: TGCAGTGCTTTGAGGGGGTTCATGACAGATACGCAGTATTTT. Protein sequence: CSALRGFMTDTQYF.

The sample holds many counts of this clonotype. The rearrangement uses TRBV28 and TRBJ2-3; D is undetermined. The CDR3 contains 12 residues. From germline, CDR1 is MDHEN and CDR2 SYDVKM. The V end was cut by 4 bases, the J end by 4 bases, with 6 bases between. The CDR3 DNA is TGTGCCAGCAGTTCCGGACCAGATACGCAGTATTTT. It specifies CASSSGPDTQYF.

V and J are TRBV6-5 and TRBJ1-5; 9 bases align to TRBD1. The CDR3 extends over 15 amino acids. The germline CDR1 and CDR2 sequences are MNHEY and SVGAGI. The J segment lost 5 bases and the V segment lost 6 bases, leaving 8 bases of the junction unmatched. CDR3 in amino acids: CASRKQGALHQPQHF. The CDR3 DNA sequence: TGTGCCAGCAGAAAACAGGGGGCGTTACATCAGCCCCAGCATTTT.